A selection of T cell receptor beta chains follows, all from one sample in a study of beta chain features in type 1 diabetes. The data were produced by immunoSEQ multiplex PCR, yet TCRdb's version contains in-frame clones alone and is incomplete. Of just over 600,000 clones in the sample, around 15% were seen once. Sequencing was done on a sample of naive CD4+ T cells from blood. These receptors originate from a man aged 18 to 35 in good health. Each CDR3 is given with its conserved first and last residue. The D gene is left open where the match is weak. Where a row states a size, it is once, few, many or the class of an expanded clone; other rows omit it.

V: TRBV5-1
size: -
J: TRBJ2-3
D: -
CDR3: CASSLNWGIFSTDTQYF
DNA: TGCGCCAGCAGCTTAAACTGGGGGATCTTTAGCACAGATACGCAGTATTTT

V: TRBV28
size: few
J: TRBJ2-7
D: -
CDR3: CASSLPDLGTYEQYF
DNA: TGTGCCAGCAGCTTACCGGATCTGGGGACCTACGAGCAGTACTTC

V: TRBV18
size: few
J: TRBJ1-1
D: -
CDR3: CASSPNRNTEAFF
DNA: TGTGCCAGCTCACCTAACAGGAACACTGAAGCTTTCTTT

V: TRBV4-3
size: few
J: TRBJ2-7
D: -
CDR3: CASSQDMRASYEQYF
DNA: TGCGCCAGCAGCCAAGATATGCGGGCATCCTACGAGCAGTACTTC

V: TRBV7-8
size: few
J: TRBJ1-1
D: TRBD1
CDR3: CASSFVRGLSTEAFF
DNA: TGTGCCAGCAGCTTCGTCAGGGGGCTGAGCACTGAAGCTTTCTTT

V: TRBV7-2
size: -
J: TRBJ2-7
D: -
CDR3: CASSSRTASYEQYF
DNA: TGTGCCAGCAGCTCACGGACAGCCTCCTACGAGCAGTACTTC

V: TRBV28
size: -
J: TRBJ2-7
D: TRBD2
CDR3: CASSTASGSFYEQYF
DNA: TGTGCCAGCAGTACCGCTAGCGGGAGTTTCTACGAGCAGTACTTC

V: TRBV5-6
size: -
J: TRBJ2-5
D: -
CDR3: CASSFSAQETQYF
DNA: TGTGCCAGCAGCTTTTCGGCCCAAGAGACCCAGTACTTC

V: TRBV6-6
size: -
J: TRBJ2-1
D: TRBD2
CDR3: CASSYPGLAEQFF
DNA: TGTGCCAGCAGTTATCCGGGACTAGCGGAGCAGTTCTTC

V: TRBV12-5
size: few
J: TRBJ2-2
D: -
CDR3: CARGLVLQANTGELFF
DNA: TGTGCTAGGGGTTTGGTACTCCAGGCGAACACCGGGGAGCTGTTTTTT

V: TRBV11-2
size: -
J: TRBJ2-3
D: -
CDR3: CASSPAPLADTQYF
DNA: TGTGCCAGCAGCCCCGCACCTTTGGCGGATACGCAGTATTTT

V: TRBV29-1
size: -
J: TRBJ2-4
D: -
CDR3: CSVETEGFLDLNIQYF
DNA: TGCAGCGTTGAGACTGAAGGATTTTTGGACTTAAACATTCAGTACTTC

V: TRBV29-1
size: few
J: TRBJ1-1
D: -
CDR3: CSVEEQGLNTEAFF
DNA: TGCAGCGTTGAAGAGCAGGGTTTGAACACTGAAGCTTTCTTT

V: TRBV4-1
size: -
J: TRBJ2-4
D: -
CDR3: CASSHQGIAKNIQYF
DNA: TGCGCCAGCAGCCATCAGGGAATAGCCAAAAACATTCAGTACTTC

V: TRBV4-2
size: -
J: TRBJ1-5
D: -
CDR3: CASSEGLGDNQPQHF
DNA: TGTGCCAGCAGCGAGGGACTGGGAGACAATCAGCCCCAGCATTTT

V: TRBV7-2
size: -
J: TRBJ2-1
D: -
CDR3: CASSLGPPSPVNEQFF
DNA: TGTGCCAGCAGCTTAGGGCCCCCTAGCCCAGTTAATGAGCAGTTCTTC

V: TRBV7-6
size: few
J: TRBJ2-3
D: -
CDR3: CASGGGSPSTDTQYF
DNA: TGTGCCAGCGGCGGGGGCAGCCCAAGCACAGATACGCAGTATTTT

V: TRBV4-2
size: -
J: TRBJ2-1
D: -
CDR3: CASSQEGPWRASSYNEQFF
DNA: TGTGCCAGCAGCCAAGAAGGTCCTTGGCGGGCTAGCTCCTACAATGAGCAGTTCTTC

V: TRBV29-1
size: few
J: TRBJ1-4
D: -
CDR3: CSATRGATTNEKLFF
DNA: TGCAGCGCGACCCGGGGGGCGACAACTAATGAAAAACTGTTTTTT

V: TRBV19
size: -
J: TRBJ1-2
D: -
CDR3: CASSLLPGLGAYDGYTF
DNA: TGTGCCAGTAGTCTGCTCCCGGGACTGGGGGCTTATGATGGCTACACCTTC